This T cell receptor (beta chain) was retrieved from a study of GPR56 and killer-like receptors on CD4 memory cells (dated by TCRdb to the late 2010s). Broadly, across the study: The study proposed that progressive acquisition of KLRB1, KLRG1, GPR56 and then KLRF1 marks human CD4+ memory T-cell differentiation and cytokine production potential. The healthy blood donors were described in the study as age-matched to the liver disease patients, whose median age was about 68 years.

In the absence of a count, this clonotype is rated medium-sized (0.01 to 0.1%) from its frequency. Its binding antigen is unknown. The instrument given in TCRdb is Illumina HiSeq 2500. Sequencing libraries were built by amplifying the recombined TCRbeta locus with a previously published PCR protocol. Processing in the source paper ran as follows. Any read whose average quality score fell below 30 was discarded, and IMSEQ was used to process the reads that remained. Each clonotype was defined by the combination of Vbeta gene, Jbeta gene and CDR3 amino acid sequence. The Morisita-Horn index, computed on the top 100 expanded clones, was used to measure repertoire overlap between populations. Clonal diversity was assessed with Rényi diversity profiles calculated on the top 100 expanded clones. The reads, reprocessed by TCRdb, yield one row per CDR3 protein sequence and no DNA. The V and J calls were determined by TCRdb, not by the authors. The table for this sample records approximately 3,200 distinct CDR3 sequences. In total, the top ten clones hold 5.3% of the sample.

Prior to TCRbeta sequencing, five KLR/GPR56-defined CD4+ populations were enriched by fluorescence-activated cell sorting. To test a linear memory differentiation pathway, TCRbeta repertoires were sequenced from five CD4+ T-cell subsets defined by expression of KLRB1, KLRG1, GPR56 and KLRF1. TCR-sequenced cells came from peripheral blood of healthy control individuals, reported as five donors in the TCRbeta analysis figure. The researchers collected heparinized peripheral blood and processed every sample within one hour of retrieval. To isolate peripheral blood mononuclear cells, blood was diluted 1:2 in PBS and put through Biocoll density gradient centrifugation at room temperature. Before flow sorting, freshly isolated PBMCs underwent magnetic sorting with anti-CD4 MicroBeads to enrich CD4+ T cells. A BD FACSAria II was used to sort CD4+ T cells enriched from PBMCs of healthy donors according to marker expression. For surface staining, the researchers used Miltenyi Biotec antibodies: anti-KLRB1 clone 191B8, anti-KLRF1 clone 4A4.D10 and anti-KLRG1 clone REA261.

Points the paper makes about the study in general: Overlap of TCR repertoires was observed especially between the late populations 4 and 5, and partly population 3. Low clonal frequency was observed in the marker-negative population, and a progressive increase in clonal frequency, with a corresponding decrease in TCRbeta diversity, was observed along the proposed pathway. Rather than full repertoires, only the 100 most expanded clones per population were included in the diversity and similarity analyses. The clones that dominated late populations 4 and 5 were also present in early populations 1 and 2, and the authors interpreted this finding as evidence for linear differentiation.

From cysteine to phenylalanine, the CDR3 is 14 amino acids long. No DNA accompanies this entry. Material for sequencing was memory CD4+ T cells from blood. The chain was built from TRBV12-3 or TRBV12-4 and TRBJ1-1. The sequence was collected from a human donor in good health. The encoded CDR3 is CASREGGEGAEAFF.